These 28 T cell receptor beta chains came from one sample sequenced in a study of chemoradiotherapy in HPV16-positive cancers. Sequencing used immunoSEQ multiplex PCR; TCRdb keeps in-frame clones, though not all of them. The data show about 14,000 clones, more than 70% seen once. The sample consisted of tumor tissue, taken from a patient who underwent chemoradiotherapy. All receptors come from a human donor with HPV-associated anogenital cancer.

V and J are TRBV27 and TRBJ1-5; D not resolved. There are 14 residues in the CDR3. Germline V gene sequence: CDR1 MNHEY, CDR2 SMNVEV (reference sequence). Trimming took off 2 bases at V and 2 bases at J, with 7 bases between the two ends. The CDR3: CASSLLWGNQPQHF. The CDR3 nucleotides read TGTGCCAGCAGTTTACTCTGGGGCAATCAGCCCCAGCATTTT.

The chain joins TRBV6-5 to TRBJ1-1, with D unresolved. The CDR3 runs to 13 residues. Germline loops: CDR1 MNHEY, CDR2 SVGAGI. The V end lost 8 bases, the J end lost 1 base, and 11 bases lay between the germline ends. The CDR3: CASGRQSNTEAFF. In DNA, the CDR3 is TGTGCCAGCGGGAGGCAGTCGAACACTGAAGCTTTCTTT.

Here the CDR3 reads CASSTTVNTEAFF. DNA for the CDR3: TGTGCCAGCAGCACGACAGTGAACACTGAAGCTTTCTTT. This chain connects TRBV9 to TRBJ1-1; possible D gene TRBD1, 5 bases. V gave up 4 bases and J gave up 0 bases, with 7 bases separating them. CDR3 length: 13 amino acids. Germline loops: CDR1 SGDLS, CDR2 YYNGEE.

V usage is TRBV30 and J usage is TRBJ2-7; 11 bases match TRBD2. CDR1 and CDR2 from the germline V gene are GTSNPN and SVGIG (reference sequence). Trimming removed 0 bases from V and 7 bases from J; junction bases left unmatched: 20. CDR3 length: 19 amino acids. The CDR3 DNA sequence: TGTGCCTGGAGTGTATCGGGAGGGACTAGCGGTTTTGGTAGTACGGAGCAGTACTTC. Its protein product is CAWSVSGGTSGFGSTEQYF.

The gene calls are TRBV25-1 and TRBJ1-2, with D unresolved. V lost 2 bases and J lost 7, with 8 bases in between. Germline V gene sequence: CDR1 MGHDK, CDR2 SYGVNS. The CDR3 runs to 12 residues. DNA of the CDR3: TGTGCCAGCAGTGAAGGCGGAAGTGGCTACACCTTC. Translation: CASSEGGSGYTF.

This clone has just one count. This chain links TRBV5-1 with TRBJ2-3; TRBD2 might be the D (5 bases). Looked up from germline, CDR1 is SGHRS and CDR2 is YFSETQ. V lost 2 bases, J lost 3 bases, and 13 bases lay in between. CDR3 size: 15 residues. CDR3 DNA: TGCGCCAGCAGCTTTGGGAACCCGGGGACAGATACGCAGTATTTT. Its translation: CASSFGNPGTDTQYF.

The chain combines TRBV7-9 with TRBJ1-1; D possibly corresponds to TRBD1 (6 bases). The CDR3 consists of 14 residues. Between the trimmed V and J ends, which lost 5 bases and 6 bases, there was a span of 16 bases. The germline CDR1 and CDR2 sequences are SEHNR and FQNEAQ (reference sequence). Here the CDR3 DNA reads TGTGCCAGCAGCCCCACAGGGAGGTGGGCTGAAGCTTTCTTT. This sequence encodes CASSPTGRWAEAFF.

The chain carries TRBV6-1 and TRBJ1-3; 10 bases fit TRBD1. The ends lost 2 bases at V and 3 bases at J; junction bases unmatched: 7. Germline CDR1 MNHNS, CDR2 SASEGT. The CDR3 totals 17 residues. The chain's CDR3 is CASSEYGTGALGNTIYF. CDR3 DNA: TGTGCCAGCAGTGAATATGGGACAGGGGCCCTTGGAAACACCATATATTTT.

This chain's CDR3 is CASSQTGDEQFF. Written as DNA, the CDR3 is TGTGCCAGCAGCCAAACAGGGGATGAGCAGTTCTTC. The gene calls are TRBV6-6 and TRBJ2-1; TRBD1 aligns across 7 bases. The CDR3 has 12 residues. Germline CDR1 and CDR2: MNHNY and SVGAGI (reference sequence). V lost 6 bases and J lost 8; bases outside the gene matches: 4.

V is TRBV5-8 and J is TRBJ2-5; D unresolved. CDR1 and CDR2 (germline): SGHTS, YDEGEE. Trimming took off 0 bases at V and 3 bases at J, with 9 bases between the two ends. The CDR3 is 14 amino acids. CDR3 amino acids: CASSLAWSEETQYF. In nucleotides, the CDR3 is TGTGCCAGCAGCTTGGCCTGGAGCGAAGAGACCCAGTACTTC.

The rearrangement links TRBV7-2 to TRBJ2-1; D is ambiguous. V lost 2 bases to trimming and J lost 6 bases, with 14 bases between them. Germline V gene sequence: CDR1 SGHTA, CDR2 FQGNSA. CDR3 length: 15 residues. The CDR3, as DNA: TGTGCCAGCAGCTTACAGACTTTACCCCCCAATGAGCAGTTCTTC. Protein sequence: CASSLQTLPPNEQFF.

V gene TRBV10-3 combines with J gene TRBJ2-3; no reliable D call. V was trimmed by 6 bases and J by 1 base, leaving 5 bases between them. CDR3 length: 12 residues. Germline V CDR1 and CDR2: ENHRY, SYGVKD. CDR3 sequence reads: CAIRQGTDTQYF. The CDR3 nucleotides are TGTGCCATCAGGCAGGGCACAGATACGCAGTATTTT.

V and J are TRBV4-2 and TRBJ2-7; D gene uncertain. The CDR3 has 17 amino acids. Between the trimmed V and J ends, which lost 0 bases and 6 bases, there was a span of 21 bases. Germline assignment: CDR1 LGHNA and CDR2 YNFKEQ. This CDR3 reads CASSQEGGVGRASEQYF. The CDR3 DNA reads TGTGCCAGCAGCCAAGAAGGCGGCGTGGGCCGTGCCTCCGAGCAGTACTTC.

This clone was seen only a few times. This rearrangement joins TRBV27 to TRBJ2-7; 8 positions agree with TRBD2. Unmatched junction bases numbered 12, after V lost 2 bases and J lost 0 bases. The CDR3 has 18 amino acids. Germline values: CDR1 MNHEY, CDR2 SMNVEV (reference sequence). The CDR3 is CASSLAGGLGAASYEQYF. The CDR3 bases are TGTGCCAGCAGTTTAGCGGGAGGACTAGGGGCAGCCTCCTACGAGCAGTACTTC.

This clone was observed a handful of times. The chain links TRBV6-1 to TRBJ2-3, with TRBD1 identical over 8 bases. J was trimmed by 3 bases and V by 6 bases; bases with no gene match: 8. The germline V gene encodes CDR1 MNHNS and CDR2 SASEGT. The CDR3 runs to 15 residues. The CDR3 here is CASSRQGLMTDTQYF. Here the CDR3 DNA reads TGTGCCAGCAGCAGACAGGGGCTTATGACAGATACGCAGTATTTT.

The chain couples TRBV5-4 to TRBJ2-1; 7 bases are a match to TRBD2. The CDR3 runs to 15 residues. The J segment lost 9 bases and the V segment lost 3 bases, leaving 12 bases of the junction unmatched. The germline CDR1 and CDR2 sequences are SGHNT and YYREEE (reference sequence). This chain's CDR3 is CASSSSTSREGEQFF. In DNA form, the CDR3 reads TGTGCCAGCAGCTCCTCGACTAGCAGGGAGGGTGAGCAGTTCTTC. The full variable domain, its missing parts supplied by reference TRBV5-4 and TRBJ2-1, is ETGVTQSPTHLIKTRGQQVTLRCSSQSGHNTVSWYQQALGQGPQFIFQYYREEENGRGNFPPRFSGLQFPNYSSELNVNALELDDSALYLCASSSSTSREGEQFFGPGTRLTVL.

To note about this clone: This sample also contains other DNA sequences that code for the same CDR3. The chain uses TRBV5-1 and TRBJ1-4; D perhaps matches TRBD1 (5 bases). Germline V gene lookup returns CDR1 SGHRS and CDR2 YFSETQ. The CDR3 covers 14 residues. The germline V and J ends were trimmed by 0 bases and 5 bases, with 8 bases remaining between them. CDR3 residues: CASSLDGQNEKLFF. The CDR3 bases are TGCGCCAGCAGCTTGGACGGACAAAATGAAAAACTGTTTTTT. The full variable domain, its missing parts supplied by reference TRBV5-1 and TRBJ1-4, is KAGVTQTPRYLIKTRGQQVTLSCSPISGHRSVSWYQQTPGQGLQFLFEYFSETQRNKGNFPGRFSGRQFSNSRSEMNVSTLELGDSALYLCASSLDGQNEKLFFGSGTQLSVL.

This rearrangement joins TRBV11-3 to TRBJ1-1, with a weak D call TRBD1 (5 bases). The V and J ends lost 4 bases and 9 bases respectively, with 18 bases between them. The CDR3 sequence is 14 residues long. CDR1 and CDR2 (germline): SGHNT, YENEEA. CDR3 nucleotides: TGTGCCAGCAGCTCCCGGGGCGGGAATGCCCAAGCTTTCTTT. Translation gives CASSSRGGNAQAFF.

The CDR3 protein is CASSEGGDGYTF. The CDR3 nucleotides are TGTGCCAGCAGTGAAGGGGGGGATGGCTACACCTTC. The chain recombines TRBV6-1 with TRBJ1-2, with a possible D match to TRBD1 (5 bases). There are 12 residues in the CDR3. Germline V lookup: CDR1 MNHNS, CDR2 SASEGT. Trimming cost V 1 base and J 6 bases, with 6 bases left between them.

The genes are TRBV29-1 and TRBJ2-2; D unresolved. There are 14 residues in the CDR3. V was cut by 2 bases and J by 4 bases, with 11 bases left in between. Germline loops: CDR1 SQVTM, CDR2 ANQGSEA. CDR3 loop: CSVEYPPTTGELFF. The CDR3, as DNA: TGCAGCGTTGAATACCCCCCAACCACCGGGGAGCTGTTTTTT.

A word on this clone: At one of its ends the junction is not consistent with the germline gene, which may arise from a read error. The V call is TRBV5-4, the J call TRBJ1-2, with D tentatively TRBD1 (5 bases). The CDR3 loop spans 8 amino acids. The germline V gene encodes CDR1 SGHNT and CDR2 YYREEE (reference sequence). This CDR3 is CASSQTVF. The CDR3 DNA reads TGTGCCAGCAGCCAGACAGTCTTC.

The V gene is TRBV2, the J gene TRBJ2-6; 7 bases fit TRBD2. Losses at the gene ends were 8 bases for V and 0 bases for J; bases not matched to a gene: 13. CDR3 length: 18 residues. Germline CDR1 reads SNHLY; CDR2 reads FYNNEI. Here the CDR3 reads CASQRGRGRSSGANVLTF. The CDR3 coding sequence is TGTGCCAGCCAGCGGGGAAGAGGCCGGTCCTCTGGGGCCAACGTCCTGACTTTC.

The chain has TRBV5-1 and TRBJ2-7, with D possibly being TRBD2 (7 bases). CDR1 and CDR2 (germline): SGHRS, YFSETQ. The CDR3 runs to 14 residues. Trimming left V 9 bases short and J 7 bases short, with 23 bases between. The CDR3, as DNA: TGCGCCACCGCGGACACGGGGGGCGCAGGTGAGCAGTACTTC. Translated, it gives CATADTGGAGEQYF. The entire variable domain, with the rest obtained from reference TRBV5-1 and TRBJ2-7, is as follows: KAGVTQTPRYLIKTRGQQVTLSCSPISGHRSVSWYQQTPGQGLQFLFEYFSETQRNKGNFPGRFSGRQFSNSRSEMNVSTLELGDSALYLCATADTGGAGEQYFGPGTRLTVT.

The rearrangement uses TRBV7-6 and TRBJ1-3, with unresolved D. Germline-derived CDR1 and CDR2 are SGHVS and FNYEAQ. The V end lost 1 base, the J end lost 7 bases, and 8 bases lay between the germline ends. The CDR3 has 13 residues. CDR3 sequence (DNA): TGTGCCAGCAGCTTAGGTATCGCCAACACCATATATTTT. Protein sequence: CASSLGIANTIYF. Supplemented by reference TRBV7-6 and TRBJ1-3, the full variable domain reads GAGVSQSPRYKVTKRGQDVALRCDPISGHVSLYWYRQALGQGPEFLTYFNYEAQQDKSGLPNDRFSAERPEGSISTLTIQRTEQRDSAMYRCASSLGIANTIYFGEGSWLTVV.

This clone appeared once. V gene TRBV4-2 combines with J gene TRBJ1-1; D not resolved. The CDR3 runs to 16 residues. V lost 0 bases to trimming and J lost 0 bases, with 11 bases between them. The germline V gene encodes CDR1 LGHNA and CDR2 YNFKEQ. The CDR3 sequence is CASSQDGGSMNTEAFF. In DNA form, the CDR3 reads TGTGCCAGCAGCCAAGATGGAGGATCCATGAACACTGAAGCTTTCTTT.

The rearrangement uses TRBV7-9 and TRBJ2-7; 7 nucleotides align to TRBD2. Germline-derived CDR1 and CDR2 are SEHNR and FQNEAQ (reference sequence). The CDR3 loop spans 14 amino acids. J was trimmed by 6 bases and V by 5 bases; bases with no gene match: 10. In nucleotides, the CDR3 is TGTGCCAGCAGCCTAAGCGGGGTTCAGGGCGAGCAGTACTTC. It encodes CASSLSGVQGEQYF. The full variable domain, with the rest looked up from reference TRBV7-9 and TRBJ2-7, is DTGVSQNPRHKITKRGQNVTFRCDPISEHNRLYWYRQTLGQGPEFLTYFQNEAQLEKSRLLSDRFSAERPKGSFSTLEIQRTEQGDSAMYLCASSLSGVQGEQYFGPGTRLTVT.

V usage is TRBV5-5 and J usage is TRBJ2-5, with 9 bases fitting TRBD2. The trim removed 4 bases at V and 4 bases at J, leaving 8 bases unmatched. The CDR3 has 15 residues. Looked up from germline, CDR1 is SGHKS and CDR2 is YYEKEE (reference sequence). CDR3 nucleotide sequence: TGTGCCAGCAGCCCCTGGGGTAGCGGGAGAGAGACCCAGTACTTC. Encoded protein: CASSPWGSGRETQYF.

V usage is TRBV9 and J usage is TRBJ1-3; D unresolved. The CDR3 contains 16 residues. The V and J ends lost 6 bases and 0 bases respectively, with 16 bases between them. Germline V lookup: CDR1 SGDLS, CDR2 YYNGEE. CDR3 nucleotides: TGTGCCAGCACCCCCGCAGGTGGCCACTCTGGAAACACCATATATTTT. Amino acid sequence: CASTPAGGHSGNTIYF.